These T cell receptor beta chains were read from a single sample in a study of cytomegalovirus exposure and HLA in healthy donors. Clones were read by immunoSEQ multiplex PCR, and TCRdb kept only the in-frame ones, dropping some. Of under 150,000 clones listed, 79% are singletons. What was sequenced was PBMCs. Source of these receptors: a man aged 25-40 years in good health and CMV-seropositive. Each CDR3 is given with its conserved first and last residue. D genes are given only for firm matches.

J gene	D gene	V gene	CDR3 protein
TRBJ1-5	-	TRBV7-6	CASSLGYSNQPQHF
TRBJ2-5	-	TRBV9	CASSVMGASQETQYF
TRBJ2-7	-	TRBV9	CASSGTADYEQYF
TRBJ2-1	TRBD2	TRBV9	CASSRGGVSGGGSEQFF
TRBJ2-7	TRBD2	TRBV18	CASSPYRAGVGSEQYF
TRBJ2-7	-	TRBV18	CASSLRHAGSYEQYF
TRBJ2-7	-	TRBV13	CARDPRGTEGDEQYF
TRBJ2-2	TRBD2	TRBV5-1	CASSGTSGGADGELFF
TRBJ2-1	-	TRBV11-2	CASSLASPNNEQFF
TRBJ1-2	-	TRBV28	CASSSPDSLGYGYTF
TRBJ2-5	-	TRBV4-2	CASSQEGLETQYF
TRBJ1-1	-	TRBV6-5	CASSPRTDRTEAFF
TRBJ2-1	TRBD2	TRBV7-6	CAVRASGDHNEQFF
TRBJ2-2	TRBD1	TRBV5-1	CASSFLGQGYTGELFF
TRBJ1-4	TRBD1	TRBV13	CASSGWGQGDEKLFF
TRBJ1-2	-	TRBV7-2	CASSFVTQGSYGYTF
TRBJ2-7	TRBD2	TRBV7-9	CASPNEGGEKRGYEQYF
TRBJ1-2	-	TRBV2	CASRSGSYGYTF
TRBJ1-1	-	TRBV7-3	CASSPIGGWDTEAFF
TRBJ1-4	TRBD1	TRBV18	CASSPDRDPEKLFF
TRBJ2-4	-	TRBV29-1	CSVAYWAKNSQYF
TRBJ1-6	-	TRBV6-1	CASSEASMGRRAPLHF
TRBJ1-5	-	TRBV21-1	CASSTPKCGDNQPQHF
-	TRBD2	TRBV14	CASSQGGLAFCYEQYF
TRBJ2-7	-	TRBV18	CASSPQSGIYEQCF
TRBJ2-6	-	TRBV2	CASSPPGLLSGANVLTF